This TCR beta chain was identified in a study of siplizumab effects on memory and regulatory T cells. Germline V lookup: CDR1 SGHNT, CDR2 YYREEE (reference sequence). V lost 4 bases, J lost 3 bases, and 3 bases stayed unmatched. The length of the CDR3 is 15 residues. Comment on this clone: Its target is not known.

The data were produced by immunoSEQ multiplex PCR, yet TCRdb's version contains in-frame clones alone and is incomplete. The sample includes approximately 120,000 clones, around 93% of them seen just once. Regarding the study as a whole: On average, under 75% of mappable alloreactive CD4+ clones were Treg-derived under siplizumab, against 26.9% in controls. Left unconfirmed was the suppressive function of proliferating Tregs from siplizumab cultures. Alloreactive sequences traceable to unstimulated CD4+ memory cells were significantly reduced by siplizumab.

The origin of this receptor is a human donor in good health. The V call is TRBV5-4, the J call TRBJ2-5; 13 bases map to TRBD2. The sequenced material came from non-Treg CD4+ T cells sorted from blood. CDR3: CASSLTSGGKETQYF. The CDR3 nucleotides are TGTGCCAGCAGCCTGACTAGCGGGGGGAAAGAGACCCAGTACTTC.